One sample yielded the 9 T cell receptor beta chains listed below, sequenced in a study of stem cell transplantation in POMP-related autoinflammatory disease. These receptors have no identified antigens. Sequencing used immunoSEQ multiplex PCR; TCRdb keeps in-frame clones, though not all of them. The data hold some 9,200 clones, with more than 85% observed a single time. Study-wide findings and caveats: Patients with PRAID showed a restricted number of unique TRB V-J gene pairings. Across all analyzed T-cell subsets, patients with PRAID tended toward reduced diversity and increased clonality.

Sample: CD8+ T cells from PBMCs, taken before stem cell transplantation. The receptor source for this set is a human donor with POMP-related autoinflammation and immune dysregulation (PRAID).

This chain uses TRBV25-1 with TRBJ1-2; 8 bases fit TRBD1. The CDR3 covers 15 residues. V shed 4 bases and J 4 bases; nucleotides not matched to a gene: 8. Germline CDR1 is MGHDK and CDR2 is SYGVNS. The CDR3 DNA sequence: TGTGCCAGCAGTGTCCTAGGACAGGGCCCCTATGGCTACACCTTC. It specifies CASSVLGQGPYGYTF.

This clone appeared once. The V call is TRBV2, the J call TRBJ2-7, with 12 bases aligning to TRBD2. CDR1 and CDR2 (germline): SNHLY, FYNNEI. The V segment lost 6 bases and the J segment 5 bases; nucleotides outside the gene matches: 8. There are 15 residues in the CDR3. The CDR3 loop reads CASRGGLAGIDEQYF. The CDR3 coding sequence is TGTGCCAGCAGGGGGGGACTAGCGGGTATCGACGAGCAGTACTTC.

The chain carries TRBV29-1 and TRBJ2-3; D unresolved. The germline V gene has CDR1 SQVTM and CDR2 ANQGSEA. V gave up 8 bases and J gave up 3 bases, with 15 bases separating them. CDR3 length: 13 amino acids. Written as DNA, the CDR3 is TGCAGCCTAACCTTGTACGCGACAGATACGCAGTATTTT. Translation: CSLTLYATDTQYF.

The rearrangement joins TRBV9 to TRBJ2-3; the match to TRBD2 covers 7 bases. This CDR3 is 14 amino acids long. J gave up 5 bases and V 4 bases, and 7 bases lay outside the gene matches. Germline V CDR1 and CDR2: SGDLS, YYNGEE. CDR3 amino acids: CASSSRGGRDTQYF. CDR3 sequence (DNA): TGTGCCAGCAGCAGTAGGGGAGGGAGAGATACGCAGTATTTT.

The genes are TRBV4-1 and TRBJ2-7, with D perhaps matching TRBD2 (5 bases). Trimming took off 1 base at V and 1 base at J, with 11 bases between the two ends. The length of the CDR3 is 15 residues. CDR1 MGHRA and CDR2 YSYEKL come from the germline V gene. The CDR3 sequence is CASSQGVRGSYEQYF. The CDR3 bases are TGCGCCAGCAGCCAAGGGGTACGGGGTTCCTACGAGCAGTACTTC.

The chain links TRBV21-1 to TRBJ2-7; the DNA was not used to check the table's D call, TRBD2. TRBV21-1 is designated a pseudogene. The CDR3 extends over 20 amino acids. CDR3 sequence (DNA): TGTGCCAGCAGCAAATGGGTACTAGCGGGGGGGCCCAACCTAAGCTACGAGCAGTACTTC. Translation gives CASSKWVLAGGPNLSYEQYF.

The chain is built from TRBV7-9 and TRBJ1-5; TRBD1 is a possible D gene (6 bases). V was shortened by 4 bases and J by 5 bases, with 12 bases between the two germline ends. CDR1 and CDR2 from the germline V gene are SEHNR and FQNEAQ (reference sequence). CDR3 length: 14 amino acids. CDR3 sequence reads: CASSSPGAYQPQHF. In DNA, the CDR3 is TGTGCCAGCAGCTCCCCGGGGGCCTATCAGCCCCAGCATTTT.

This CDR3 reads CASSLDGRNQPQHF. In DNA form, the CDR3 reads TGTGCCAGCAGTTTGGACGGTCGCAATCAGCCCCAGCATTTT. This sequence joins TRBV28 and TRBJ1-5; D ambiguous. V dropped 3 bases and J dropped 2 bases, with 8 bases sitting between them. Germline V gives CDR1 MDHEN, CDR2 SYDVKM. CDR3 length equals 14 residues.

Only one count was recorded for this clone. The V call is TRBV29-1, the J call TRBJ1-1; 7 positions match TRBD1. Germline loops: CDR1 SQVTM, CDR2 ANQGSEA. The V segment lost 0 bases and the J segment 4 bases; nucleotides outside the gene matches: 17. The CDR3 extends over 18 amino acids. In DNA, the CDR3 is TGCAGCGTTGAAGAGATATCGGGACAGCGCCCTTTTAGCACTGAAGCTTTCTTT. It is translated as CSVEEISGQRPFSTEAFF.